This T cell receptor (beta chain) is from a study of vaccination and CD4 T cells after COVID-19. Study information: Sampling that followed vaccination took place a median roughly 69 days after dose two, within a range of 14 to 241.

Treatment reported: approximately 9-day PBMC culture with coronavirus spike peptide pools or control peptides (ViraFEST assay). Negative selection recovered the CD4+ T cells once they had spent about eleven days in culture. Cultured CD4+ T cell DNA underwent sequencing with the Oncomine TCR Beta short-read assay. MiXCR, run by TCRdb on the PCR reads, gives a single entry per CDR3 protein. The repertoire holds around 14,000 distinct CDR3 sequences, with about 57% as singletons. Trimming took 1 base from V and 12 from J, leaving 15 bases between them. This CDR3 region has 14 residues. Looked up from germline, CDR1 is KGHDR and CDR2 is SFDVKD. Comment on this clonotype: Its antigen is currently unknown.

This TCR derives from a human donor who had recovered from COVID-19. Sequenced sample: CD4+ T cells from blood, cultured in vitro. The rearrangement uses TRBV24-1 and TRBJ2-1; D possibly uses TRBD1 or TRBD2 (6 bases each). The CDR3 DNA is TGTGCCACCAGTGATTTTAAGGGGGGAAACTGGCAGTTCTTC. It translates to CATSDFKGGNWQFF.